The 8 T cell receptor beta chains reported below all come from one sample, sequenced in a study of cytomegalovirus exposure and HLA in healthy donors. Researchers ran the PCR with 60 Vbeta and 13 Jbeta primers. TCRdb's copy holds only in-frame clones and misses some; the assay was immunoSEQ multiplex PCR. Among under 120,000 clones listed, 79% were seen once. Sequenced material: PBMCs. The receptor set was obtained from a woman aged 40 to 55 in good health and CMV-seronegative.

This clone was picked up a small number of times. The chain is built from TRBV29-1 and TRBJ1-1; TRBD1 is a possible D gene (5 bases). The germline gives CDR1 SQVTM, CDR2 ANQGSEA. The germline V and J ends were trimmed by 4 bases and 0 bases, with 9 bases remaining between them. The CDR3 has 13 amino acids. The CDR3 region is CSVAGWVNTEAFF. The CDR3 coding sequence is TGCAGCGTTGCAGGGTGGGTGAACACTGAAGCTTTCTTT.

The rearrangement links TRBV19 to TRBJ2-2, with D perhaps TRBD1 (6 bases). V lost 3 bases and J lost 1, with 9 bases in between. The CDR3 has 15 residues. The V gene's germline CDR1 is LNHDA and CDR2 SQIVND (reference sequence). CDR3 protein: CASSIPTGNTGELFF. DNA of the CDR3: TGTGCCAGTAGTATCCCGACAGGGAACACCGGGGAGCTGTTTTTT.

The V call is TRBV5-1, the J call TRBJ2-5; 9 bases agree with TRBD1. The assigned J gene may be wrong: the sequence end matches TRBJ2-7 better. This CDR3 region has 14 residues. CDR1 and CDR2 (germline): SGHRS, YFSETQ. The CDR3, as DNA: TGCGCCAGCAGCAGTCGGACAGGGGTTGGCGAGCAGTACTTC. Translation gives CASSSRTGVGEQYF.

The chain carries TRBV14 and TRBJ2-1; D not certain. Germline V gives CDR1 SGHDN, CDR2 FVKESK. Trimming took 1 base from V and 9 from J, leaving 7 bases between them. This CDR3 comprises 12 residues. The CDR3 region is CASSQVYGEQFF. DNA of the CDR3: TGTGCCAGCAGCCAAGTATACGGTGAGCAGTTCTTC. Combining the CDR3 with reference TRBV14 and TRBJ2-1 gives the whole variable domain EAGVTQFPSHSVIEKGQTVTLRCDPISGHDNLYWYRRVMGKEIKFLLHFVKESKQDESGMPNNRFLAERTGGTYSTLKVQPAELEDSGVYFCASSQVYGEQFFGPGTRLTVL.

This chain links TRBV5-4 with TRBJ1-6; D is uncertain. CDR1 SGHNT and CDR2 YYREEE come from the germline V gene (reference sequence). The V end lost 3 bases, the J end lost 7 bases, and 14 bases lay between the germline ends. This CDR3 comprises 15 residues. CDR3 DNA sequence: TGTGCCAGCAGCTCCGGTCAAACGCGGAATTCACCCCTCCACTTT. As protein: CASSSGQTRNSPLHF.

V and J are TRBV4-3 and TRBJ1-2; no definite D call. Germline CDR1 and CDR2: LGHNA and YSLEER. CDR3 length: 14 residues. The V and J ends lost 0 bases and 8 bases respectively, with 13 bases between them. The CDR3 is CASSQDKEEGGYTF. DNA for the CDR3: TGCGCCAGCAGCCAAGATAAGGAGGAGGGAGGCTACACCTTC.

V gene TRBV9 combines with J gene TRBJ2-3; 12 bases agree with TRBD2. The germline gives CDR1 SGDLS, CDR2 YYNGEE. V lost 0 bases, J lost 5 bases, and 4 bases stayed unmatched. The length of the CDR3 is 16 residues. CDR3 DNA sequence: TGTGCCAGCAGCGTAGGGCGACTAGCGGGGGTAGATACGCAGTATTTT. Translating gives CASSVGRLAGVDTQYF.

The rearrangement joins TRBV9 to TRBJ2-3; 7 bases agree with TRBD2. J lost 6 bases, V lost 0 bases, and 13 bases had no gene match. The CDR3 totals 17 residues. Germline V gene data show CDR1 as SGDLS and CDR2 as YYNGEE. Written as DNA, the CDR3 is TGTGCCAGCAGCGTAGGATGGAGCGGCGGGGGTGGCGATACGCAGTATTTT. Translating gives CASSVGWSGGGGDTQYF.